Listed below are T cell receptor beta chains from one sample, sequenced in a study of blood T cell repertoires in COVID-19. Sequenced by immunoSEQ multiplex PCR; TCRdb stores in-frame clones only, minus some. The data show over 250,000 clones, with roughly 90% seen just once and under 3.5% held by the top ten. The sample consisted of PBMCs or T cells enriched from blood (not recorded which). The receptors were sampled from a woman aged 45-65 years who had recovered from COVID-19. Both conserved end residues are part of each CDR3. The D gene is left open where the match is weak.

d_gene	j_gene	v_gene	len	CDR3aa
TRBD1	TRBJ2-7	TRBV6-6	14	CASRTGTGKYEQYF
.	TRBJ1-1	TRBV18	13	CASSPKVQGEAFF
.	TRBJ2-1	TRBV5-1	14	CASTWGERYNEQFF
TRBD2	TRBJ2-3	TRBV4-1	15	CASSQNSGSGDTQYF
TRBD2	TRBJ2-7	TRBV6-2/TRBV6-3	15	CASSYLAGGLYEQYF
TRBD2	TRBJ2-7	TRBV5-4	14	CASSLGGRAHEQYF
.	TRBJ1-2	TRBV4-3	15	CASSQDRNGLYGYTF
.	TRBJ2-1	TRBV21-1	17	CASSKSGDMSSYNEQFF
.	TRBJ2-3	TRBV6-2/TRBV6-3	17	CASSYSRGGPDTDTQYF
.	TRBJ1-2	TRBV30	12	CAWSVTGFGYTF
TRBD1	TRBJ1-4	TRBV6-2/TRBV6-3	16	CASSPTPGQGDEKLFF
TRBD1	TRBJ1-1	TRBV29-1	16	CSVEDRGDRVNTEAFF
TRBD2	TRBJ2-1	TRBV6-5	13	CASLAGGSNEQFF
.	TRBJ1-1	TRBV11-1	15	CASSLDRPLNTEAFF
.	TRBJ2-7	TRBV28	16	CASSPMEGKLIYEQYF
.	TRBJ1-1	TRBV5-1	15	CASSLVGSPNTEAFF
TRBD2	TRBJ2-3	TRBV5-1	17	CASSLGLAGGRADTQYF
.	TRBJ2-7	TRBV7-2	15	CASSLGPLLSYEQYF
.	TRBJ1-4	TRBV5-1	11	CASRQDAQLFF
.	TRBJ2-7	TRBV7-2	11	CASSIRREQYF
TRBD2	TRBJ2-7	TRBV6-5	15	CASTPTSGGAYEQYF
TRBD2	TRBJ2-5	TRBV5-1	18	CASSFFPASGGRIETQYF
.	TRBJ2-7	TRBV5-1	14	CASSLGPATYEQYF
TRBD1	TRBJ1-1	TRBV20-1	11	CSAPGQGKTFF
.	TRBJ1-2	TRBV5-6	15	CASSARGALNYGYTF
.	TRBJ2-7	TRBV28	15	CASSPAWQADYEQYF
TRBD2	TRBJ2-3	TRBV28	15	CASSSTSGATDTQYF
.	TRBJ2-3	TRBV7-9	13	CASSFRGTDTQYF
.	TRBJ1-6	TRBV10-1	13	CASSRSGSSPLHF
.	TRBJ2-3	TRBV5-1	16	CASSLAGVSSTDTQYF
.	TRBJ2-7	TRBV27	13	CASRYRGGYEQYF
.	TRBJ2-3	TRBV5-1	16	CASSPLWSGLTDTQYF
TRBD2	TRBJ2-7	TRBV28	16	CASIPGLAGESYEQYF
TRBD2	TRBJ2-7	TRBV2	15	CASSEMTSGSDEQYF
.	TRBJ2-3	TRBV7-3	15	CASSFSVLRTDTQYF
TRBD2	TRBJ2-2	TRBV19	15	CASSKTSGNTGELFF
.	TRBJ2-1	TRBV30	11	CAGEGYNEQFF
TRBD1	TRBJ2-2	TRBV7-9	15	CASSTRDRDTGELFF
TRBD1	TRBJ1-5	TRBV28	14	CASSYRGRIQPQHF
.	TRBJ1-2	TRBV7-2	15	CASSSGAVANYGYTF
TRBD1	TRBJ2-5	TRBV7-3	13	CASSPGQGETQYF
TRBD1	TRBJ1-2	TRBV5-1	16	CASSSNRGDRDYGYTF
.	TRBJ1-4	TRBV4-2	15	CASSLGQGENEKLFF
.	TRBJ2-5	TRBV4-2	14	CASSQRSGPETQYF
TRBD2	TRBJ2-3	TRBV11-2	16	CASSTGTSRSTDTQYF